Following are 3 T cell receptor beta chains from one sample sequenced in a study of control samples from healthy donors and cancer patients. The data were produced by immunoSEQ multiplex PCR, yet TCRdb's version contains in-frame clones alone and is incomplete. The table includes approximately 100,000 clones, 85% to 90% detected once. The specimen sequenced was blood. Receptor source: a man younger than 40 in good health.

The V call is TRBV14, the J call TRBJ2-7, with D possibly being TRBD2 (5 bases). V lost 4 bases, J lost 4 bases, and 17 bases lay in between. The germline V gene has CDR1 SGHDN and CDR2 FVKESK. The CDR3 is 15 residues long. The CDR3, as DNA: TGTGCCAGCAGCCCGGGTCTAGCACGGGCGTACGAGCAGTACTTC. Residues: CASSPGLARAYEQYF.

The J gene is TRBJ2-3, the V gene TRBV28; 10 bases fit TRBD2. The V gene's germline CDR1 is MDHEN and CDR2 SYDVKM. The trim removed 5 bases at V and 5 bases at J, leaving 10 bases unmatched. The CDR3 spans 16 residues. The CDR3 coding sequence is TGTGCCAGCAGTCCAAGGCTAGCGGGAGTAGGAGATACGCAGTATTTT. It encodes CASSPRLAGVGDTQYF.

For this clone: Compared with germline, one end of the junction differs, possibly owing to a read error. Other nucleotide sequences from this sample produce the same CDR3. The chain is built from TRBV24-1 and TRBJ2-7, with unresolved D. This CDR3 comprises 11 residues. Germline V gives CDR1 KGHDR, CDR2 SFDVKD. This CDR3 is CATSWLGEQYF. The CDR3 coding sequence is TGTGCCACCAGTTGGTTAGGCGAGCAGTACTTT.